Presented here are 5 T cell receptor beta chains from one specimen sequenced in a study of beta chain features in type 1 diabetes. As every portion of the isolated RNA was reverse transcribed, the sequencing read expressed TCRB transcripts. Assay used: immunoSEQ multiplex PCR; TCRdb lists only in-frame clones, some missing. Of approximately 360,000 clones in the sample, roughly 12% were seen once. No cognate antigen is known for these TCRs. Whole-study results and caveats: People with Type 1 diabetes carried modestly yet significantly shorter TCRB CDR3s in all four CD4+ subsets.

Material for sequencing was naive CD4+ T cells from blood. The receptors here all came from a young woman with type 1 diabetes.

CDR3 residues: CASSTGQFTGELFF. The DNA for the CDR3 is TGCGCCAGCAGCACCGGACAGTTCACCGGGGAGCTGTTTTTT. The chain has TRBV5-1 and TRBJ2-2, with a weak D call TRBD1 (6 bases). The CDR3 loop spans 14 amino acids. From germline, CDR1 is SGHRS and CDR2 YFSETQ. With 4 bases removed from V and 4 bases from J, the gap between germline ends came to 11 bases.

V usage is TRBV5-1 and J usage is TRBJ2-1, with 11 nucleotides matching TRBD2. The V gene's germline CDR1 is SGHRS and CDR2 YFSETQ. The V gene end was trimmed by 4 bases and the J gene end by 5 bases; junction bases not matched to a gene: 2. The CDR3 has 14 amino acids. The CDR3 DNA is TGCGCCAGCAGCGTGGGACTAGCGGACAATGAGCAGTTCTTC. It specifies CASSVGLADNEQFF.

This clone occurred a few times. The CDR3 DNA is TGCACCAGCAGGTCGCCGGAAGAGACCCAGTACTTC. This sequence encodes CTSRSPEETQYF. The chain couples TRBV1 to TRBJ2-5; whether TRBD2, the table's D call, matches the DNA was not checked. TRBV1 is recorded as a pseudogene. The CDR3 spans 12 residues.

CDR3: CASSLAQGAGAFF. The DNA of the CDR3 is TGTGCCAGCAGCTTGGCCCAGGGGGCTGGAGCTTTCTTT. V is TRBV11-2 and J is TRBJ1-1; 8 nucleotides match TRBD1. From germline, CDR1 is SGHAT and CDR2 FQNNGV. This CDR3 spans 13 amino acids. V trimming: 3 bases; J trimming: 10 bases; junction bases outside the gene matches: 7.

To note about this clone: Additional DNA sequences in this sample encode the identical CDR3. The chain couples TRBV5-1 to TRBJ1-5, with D unclear. Germline CDR1 SGHRS, CDR2 YFSETQ. The germline V and J ends were trimmed by 1 base and 0 bases, with 8 bases remaining between them. The CDR3 extends over 15 amino acids. The CDR3 sequence: CASSLYGDSNQPQHF. The CDR3 DNA sequence: TGCGCCAGCAGCTTGTACGGTGATAGCAATCAGCCCCAGCATTTT.